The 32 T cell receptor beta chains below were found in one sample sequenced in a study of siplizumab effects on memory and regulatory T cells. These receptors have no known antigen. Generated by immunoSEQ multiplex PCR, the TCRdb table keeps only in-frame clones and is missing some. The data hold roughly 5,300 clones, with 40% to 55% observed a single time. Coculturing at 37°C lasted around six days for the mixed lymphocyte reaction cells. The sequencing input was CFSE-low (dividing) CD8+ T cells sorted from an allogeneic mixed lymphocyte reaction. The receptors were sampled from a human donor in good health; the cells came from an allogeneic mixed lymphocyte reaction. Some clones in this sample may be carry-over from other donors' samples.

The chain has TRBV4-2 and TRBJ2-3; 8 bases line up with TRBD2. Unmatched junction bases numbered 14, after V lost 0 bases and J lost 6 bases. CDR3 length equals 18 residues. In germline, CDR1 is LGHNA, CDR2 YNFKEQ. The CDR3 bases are TGTGCCAGCAGCCAAGAAGAATCGAAAGCGGGAGTAACTGATACGCAGTATTTT. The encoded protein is CASSQEESKAGVTDTQYF.

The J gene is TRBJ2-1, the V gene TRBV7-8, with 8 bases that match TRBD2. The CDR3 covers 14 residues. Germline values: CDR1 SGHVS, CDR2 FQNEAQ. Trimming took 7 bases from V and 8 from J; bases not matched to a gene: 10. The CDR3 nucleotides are TGTGCCAGCAACCTCATCGGGAGGGCTTATGAGCAGTTCTTC. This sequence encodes CASNLIGRAYEQFF.

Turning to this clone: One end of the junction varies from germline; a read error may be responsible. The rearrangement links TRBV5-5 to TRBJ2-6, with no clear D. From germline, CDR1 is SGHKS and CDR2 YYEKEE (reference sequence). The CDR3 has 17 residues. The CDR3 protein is CASSSFLAQSRANILTF. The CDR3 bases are TGTGCCAGCAGCAGTTTTCTCGCACAAAGTCGGGCCAACATCCTGACTTTC.

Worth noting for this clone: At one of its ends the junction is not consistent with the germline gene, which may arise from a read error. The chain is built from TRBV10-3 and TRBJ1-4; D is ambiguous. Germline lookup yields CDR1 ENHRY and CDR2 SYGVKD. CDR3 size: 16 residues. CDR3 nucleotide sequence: TGTGCCATCAGCGAGTTGGATGGGTTCACCAGTGAAAAACTGTTTTTT. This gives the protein CAISELDGFTSEKLFF.

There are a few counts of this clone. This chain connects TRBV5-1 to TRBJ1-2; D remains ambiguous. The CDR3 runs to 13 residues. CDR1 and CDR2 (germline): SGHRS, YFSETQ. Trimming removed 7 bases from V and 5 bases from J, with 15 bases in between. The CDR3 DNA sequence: TGCGCCAGCTCTTTAGGAGGCGGGTATGGCTACACCTTC. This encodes CASSLGGGYGYTF.

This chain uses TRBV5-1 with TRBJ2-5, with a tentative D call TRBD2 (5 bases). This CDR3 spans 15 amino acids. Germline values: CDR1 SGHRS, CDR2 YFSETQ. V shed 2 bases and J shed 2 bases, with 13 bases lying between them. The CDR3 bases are TGCGCCAGCAGCTTAAGGGCGGGCGTACAAGAGACCCAGTACTTC. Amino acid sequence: CASSLRAGVQETQYF.

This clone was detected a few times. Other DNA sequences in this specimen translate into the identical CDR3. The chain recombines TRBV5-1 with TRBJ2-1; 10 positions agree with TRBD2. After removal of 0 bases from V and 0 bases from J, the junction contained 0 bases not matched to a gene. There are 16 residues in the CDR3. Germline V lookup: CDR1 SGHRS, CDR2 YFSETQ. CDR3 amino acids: CASSLGLAGSYNEQFF. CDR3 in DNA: TGCGCCAGCAGCTTGGGACTAGCGGGCTCCTACAATGAGCAGTTCTTC. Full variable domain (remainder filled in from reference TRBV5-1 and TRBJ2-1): KAGVTQTPRYLIKTRGQQVTLSCSPISGHRSVSWYQQTPGQGLQFLFEYFSETQRNKGNFPGRFSGRQFSNSRSEMNVSTLELGDSALYLCASSLGLAGSYNEQFFGPGTRLTVL.

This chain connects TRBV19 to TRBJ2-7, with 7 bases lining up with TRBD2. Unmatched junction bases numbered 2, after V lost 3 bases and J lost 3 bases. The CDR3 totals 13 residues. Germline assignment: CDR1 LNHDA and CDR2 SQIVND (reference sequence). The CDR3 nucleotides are TGTGCCAGTAGTATTGGACTAGTCTACGAGCAGTACTTC. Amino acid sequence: CASSIGLVYEQYF.

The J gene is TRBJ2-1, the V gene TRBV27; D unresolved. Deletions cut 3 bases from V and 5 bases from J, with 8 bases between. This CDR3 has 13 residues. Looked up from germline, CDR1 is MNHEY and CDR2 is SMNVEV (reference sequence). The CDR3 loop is CASSFSLNNEQFF. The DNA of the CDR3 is TGTGCCAGCAGTTTCTCCCTGAACAATGAGCAGTTCTTC.

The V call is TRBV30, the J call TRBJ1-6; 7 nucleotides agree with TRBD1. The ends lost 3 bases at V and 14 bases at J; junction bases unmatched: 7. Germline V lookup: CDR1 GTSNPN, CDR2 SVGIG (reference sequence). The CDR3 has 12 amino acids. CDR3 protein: CAWRDREEALHF. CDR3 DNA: TGTGCCTGGAGAGACAGGGAAGAGGCCCTCCACTTT.

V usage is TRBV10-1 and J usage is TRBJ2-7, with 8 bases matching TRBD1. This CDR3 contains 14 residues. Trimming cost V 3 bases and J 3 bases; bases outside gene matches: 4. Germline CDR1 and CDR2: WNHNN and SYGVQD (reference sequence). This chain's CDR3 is CASSDSDRGYEQYF. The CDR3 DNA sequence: TGCGCCAGCAGTGACTCCGACAGGGGCTACGAGCAGTACTTC.

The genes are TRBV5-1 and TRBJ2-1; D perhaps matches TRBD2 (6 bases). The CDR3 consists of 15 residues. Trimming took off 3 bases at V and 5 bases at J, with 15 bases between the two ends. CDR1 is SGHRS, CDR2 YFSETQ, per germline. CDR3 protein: CASSSWGEGDNEQFF. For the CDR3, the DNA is TGCGCCAGCAGCTCCTGGGGGGAAGGGGACAATGAGCAGTTCTTC. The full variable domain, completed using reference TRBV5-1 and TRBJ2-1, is KAGVTQTPRYLIKTRGQQVTLSCSPISGHRSVSWYQQTPGQGLQFLFEYFSETQRNKGNFPGRFSGRQFSNSRSEMNVSTLELGDSALYLCASSSWGEGDNEQFFGPGTRLTVL.

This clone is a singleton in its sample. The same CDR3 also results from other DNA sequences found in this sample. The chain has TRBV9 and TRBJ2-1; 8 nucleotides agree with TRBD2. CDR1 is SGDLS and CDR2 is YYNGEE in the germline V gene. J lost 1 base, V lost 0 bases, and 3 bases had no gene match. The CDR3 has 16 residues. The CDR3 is CASSVGLAGSYNEQFF. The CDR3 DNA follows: TGTGCCAGCAGCGTAGGGTTAGCGGGGTCCTACAATGAGCAGTTCTTC. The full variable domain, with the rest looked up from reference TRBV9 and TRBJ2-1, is DSGVTQTPKHLITATGQRVTLRCSPRSGDLSVYWYQQSLDQGLQFLIQYYNGEERAKGNILERFSAQQFPDLHSELNLSSLELGDSALYFCASSVGLAGSYNEQFFGPGTRLTVL.

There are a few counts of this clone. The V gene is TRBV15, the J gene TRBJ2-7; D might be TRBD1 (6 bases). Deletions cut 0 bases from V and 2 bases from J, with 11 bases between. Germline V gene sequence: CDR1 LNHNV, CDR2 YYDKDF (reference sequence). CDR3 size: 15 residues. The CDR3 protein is CATSRDATGTYEQYF. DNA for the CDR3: TGTGCCACCAGCAGAGATGCTACAGGGACCTACGAGCAGTACTTC.

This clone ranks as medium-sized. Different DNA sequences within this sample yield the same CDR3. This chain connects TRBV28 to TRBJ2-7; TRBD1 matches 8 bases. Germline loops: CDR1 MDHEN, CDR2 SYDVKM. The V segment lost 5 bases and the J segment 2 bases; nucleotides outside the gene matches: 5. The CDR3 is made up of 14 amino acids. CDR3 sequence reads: CASSPGTGAYEQYF. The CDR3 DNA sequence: TGTGCCAGCAGTCCCGGGACAGGCGCCTACGAGCAGTACTTC. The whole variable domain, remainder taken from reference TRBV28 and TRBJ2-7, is DVKVTQSSRYLVKRTGEKVFLECVQDMDHENMFWYRQDPGLGLRLIYFSYDVKMKEKGDIPEGYSVSREKKERFSLILESASTNQTSMYLCASSPGTGAYEQYFGPGTRLTVT.

The DNA of the CDR3 is TGTGCCAGCTCACCCGCGGGTCAAGTCTATGGCTACACCTTC. This sequence encodes CASSPAGQVYGYTF. This chain joins TRBV18 and TRBJ1-2; the D is unclear. Germline CDR1 is KGHSH and CDR2 is LQKENI. V lost 3 bases and J 4 bases, leaving 12 bases between the germline ends. This CDR3 region has 14 residues.

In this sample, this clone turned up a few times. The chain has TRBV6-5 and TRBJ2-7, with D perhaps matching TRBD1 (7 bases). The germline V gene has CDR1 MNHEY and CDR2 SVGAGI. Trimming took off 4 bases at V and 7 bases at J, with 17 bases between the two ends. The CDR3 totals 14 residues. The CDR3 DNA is TGTGCCAGCAGTTGGGGGGACAGTGCCGTGGAGCAGTACTTC. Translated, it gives CASSWGDSAVEQYF.

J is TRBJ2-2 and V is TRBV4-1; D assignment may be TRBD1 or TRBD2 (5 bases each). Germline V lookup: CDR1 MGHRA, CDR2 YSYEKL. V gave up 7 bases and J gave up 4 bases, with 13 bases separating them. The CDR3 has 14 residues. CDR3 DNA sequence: TGCGCCAGCATGTGGGGGTCGGGCACCGGGGAGCTGTTTTTT. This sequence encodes CASMWGSGTGELFF.

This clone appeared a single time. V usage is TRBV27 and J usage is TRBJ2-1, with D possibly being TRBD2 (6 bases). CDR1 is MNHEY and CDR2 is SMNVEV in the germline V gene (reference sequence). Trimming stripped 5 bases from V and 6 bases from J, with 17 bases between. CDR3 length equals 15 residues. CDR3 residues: CASSPGTAPCNEQFF. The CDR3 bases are TGTGCCAGCAGTCCCGGGACTGCTCCGTGCAATGAGCAGTTCTTC.

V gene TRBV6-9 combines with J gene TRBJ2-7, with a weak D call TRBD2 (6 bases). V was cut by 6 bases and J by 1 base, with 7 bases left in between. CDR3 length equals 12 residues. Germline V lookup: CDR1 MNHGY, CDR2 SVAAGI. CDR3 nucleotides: TGTGCCAGCAGGGCGGGATCCTACGAGCAGTACTTC. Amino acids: CASRAGSYEQYF.

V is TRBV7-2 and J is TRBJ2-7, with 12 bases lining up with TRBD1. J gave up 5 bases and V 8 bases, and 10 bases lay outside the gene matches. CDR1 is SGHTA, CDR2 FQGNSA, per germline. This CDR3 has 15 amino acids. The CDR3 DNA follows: TGTGCCAGCGGAACTTCCGGGACAGGGGGCCACGAGCAGTACTTC. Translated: CASGTSGTGGHEQYF. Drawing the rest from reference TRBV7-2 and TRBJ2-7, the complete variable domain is GAGVSQSPSNKVTEKGKDVELRCDPISGHTALYWYRQSLGQGLEFLIYFQGNSAPDKSGLPSDRFSAERTGGSVSTLTIQRTQQEDSAVYLCASGTSGTGGHEQYFGPGTRLTVT.

CDR3 loop: CASSGDRPTDTQYF. CDR3 coding DNA: TGCGCTTCGTCTGGGGACAGACCCACAGATACGCAGTATTTT. The chain uses TRBV10-1 and TRBJ2-3, with 7 bases matching TRBD1. Germline CDR1 reads WNHNN; CDR2 reads SYGVQD (reference sequence). The CDR3 has 14 amino acids.

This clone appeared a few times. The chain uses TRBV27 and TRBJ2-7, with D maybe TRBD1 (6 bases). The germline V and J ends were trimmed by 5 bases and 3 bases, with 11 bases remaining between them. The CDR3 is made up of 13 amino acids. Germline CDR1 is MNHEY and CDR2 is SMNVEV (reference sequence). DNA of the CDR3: TGTGCCAGCAGTGGGGACAATTACTACGAGCAGTACTTC. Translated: CASSGDNYYEQYF.

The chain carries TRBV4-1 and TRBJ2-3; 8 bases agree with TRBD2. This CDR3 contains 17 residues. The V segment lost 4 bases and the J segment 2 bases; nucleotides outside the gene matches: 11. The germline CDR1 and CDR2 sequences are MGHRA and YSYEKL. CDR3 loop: CASSLRALAGPTDTQYF. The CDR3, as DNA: TGCGCCAGCAGCCTACGAGCTTTAGCGGGACCCACAGATACGCAGTATTTT.

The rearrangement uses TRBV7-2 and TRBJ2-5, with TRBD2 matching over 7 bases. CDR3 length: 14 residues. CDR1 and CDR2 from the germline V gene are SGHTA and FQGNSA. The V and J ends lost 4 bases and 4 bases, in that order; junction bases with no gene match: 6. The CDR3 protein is CASSSRRGVETQYF. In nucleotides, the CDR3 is TGTGCCAGCAGCTCCCGACGGGGGGTAGAGACCCAGTACTTC.

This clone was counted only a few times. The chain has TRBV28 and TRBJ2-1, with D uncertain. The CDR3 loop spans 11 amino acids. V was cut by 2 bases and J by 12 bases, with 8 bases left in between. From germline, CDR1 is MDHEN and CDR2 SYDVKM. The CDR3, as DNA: TGTGCCAGCAGTTTAGGGCGTGTGCAGTTCTTC. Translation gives CASSLGRVQFF.

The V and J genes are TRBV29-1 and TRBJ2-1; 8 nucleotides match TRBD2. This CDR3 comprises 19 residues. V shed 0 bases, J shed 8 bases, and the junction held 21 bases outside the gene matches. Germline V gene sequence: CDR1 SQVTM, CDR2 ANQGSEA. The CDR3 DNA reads TGCAGCGTTGAAGATGAATTCCCTGGTGCGAGCGGGAGCCTGGATGAGCAGTTCTTC. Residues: CSVEDEFPGASGSLDEQFF.

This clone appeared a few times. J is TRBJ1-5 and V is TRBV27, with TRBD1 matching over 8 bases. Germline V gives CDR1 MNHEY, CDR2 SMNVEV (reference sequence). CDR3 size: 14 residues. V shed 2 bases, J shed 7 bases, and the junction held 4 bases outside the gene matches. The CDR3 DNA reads TGTGCCAGCAGTTTACAGGGGGCAGGACAGCCCCAGCATTTT. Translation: CASSLQGAGQPQHF.

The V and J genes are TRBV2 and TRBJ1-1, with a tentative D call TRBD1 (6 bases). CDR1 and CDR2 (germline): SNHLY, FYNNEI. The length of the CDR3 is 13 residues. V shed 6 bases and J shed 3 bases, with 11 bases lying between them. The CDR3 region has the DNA TGTGCCAGCAGCGGCAGGGGATACACTGAAGCTTTCTTT. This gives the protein CASSGRGYTEAFF.

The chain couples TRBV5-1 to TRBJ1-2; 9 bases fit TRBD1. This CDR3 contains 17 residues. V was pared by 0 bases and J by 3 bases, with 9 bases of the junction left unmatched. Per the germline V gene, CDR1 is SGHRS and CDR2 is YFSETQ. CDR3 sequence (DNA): TGCGCCAGCAGCTTGGCCCTGGGACAGGGAATGTACTATGGCTACACCTTC. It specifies CASSLALGQGMYYGYTF. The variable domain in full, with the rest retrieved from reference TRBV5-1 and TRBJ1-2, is KAGVTQTPRYLIKTRGQQVTLSCSPISGHRSVSWYQQTPGQGLQFLFEYFSETQRNKGNFPGRFSGRQFSNSRSEMNVSTLELGDSALYLCASSLALGQGMYYGYTFGSGTRLTVV.

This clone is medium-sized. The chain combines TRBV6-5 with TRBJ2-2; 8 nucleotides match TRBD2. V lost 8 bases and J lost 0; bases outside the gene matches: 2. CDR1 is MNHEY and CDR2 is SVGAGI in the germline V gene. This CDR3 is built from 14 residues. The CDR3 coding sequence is TGTGCCAGCCGCGGGGGGACGAACACCGGGGAGCTGTTTTTT. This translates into CASRGGTNTGELFF.

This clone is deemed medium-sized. The CDR3 region is CASSPWGPTNYGYTF. As DNA, the CDR3 is TGTGCCAGCAGCCCATGGGGACCTACTAACTATGGCTACACCTTC. The chain uses TRBV13 and TRBJ1-2; tentatively, D is TRBD1 (5 bases). Germline assignment: CDR1 PRHDT and CDR2 FYEKMQ (reference sequence). Trimming took off 5 bases at V and 0 bases at J, with 13 bases between the two ends. CDR3 length equals 15 residues.